Presented here are 32 T cell receptor beta chains from one specimen sequenced in a study of tissue T cells after allogeneic stem cell transplantation. Only in-frame clones appear in the TCRdb table, and some are missing; sequencing was by immunoSEQ multiplex PCR. The sample yields some 45,000 clones, 80% to 95% seen once. The source material was blood, sampled before transplantation. These receptor sequences come from a woman aged 40-70 years who later had graft-versus-host disease after an allogeneic stem cell transplant.

V and J are TRBV7-6 and TRBJ2-7, with D uncertain. Per germline, CDR1 SGHVS and CDR2 FNYEAQ. The CDR3 sequence is 13 residues long. Trimming removed 1 base from V and 5 bases from J, with 9 bases in between. The CDR3 region has the DNA TGTGCCAGCAGCTTAGGAGGTGGGGACGAGCAGTACTTC. It translates to CASSLGGGDEQYF. Variable domain in full (rest from reference TRBV7-6 and TRBJ2-7): GAGVSQSPRYKVTKRGQDVALRCDPISGHVSLYWYRQALGQGPEFLTYFNYEAQQDKSGLPNDRFSAERPEGSISTLTIQRTEQRDSAMYRCASSLGGGDEQYFGPGTRLTVT.

This clone has just one count. This rearrangement joins TRBV19 to TRBJ1-1; 8 bases are a match to TRBD1. The trim removed 6 bases at V and 1 base at J, leaving 7 bases unmatched. This CDR3 comprises 15 residues. CDR1 and CDR2 (germline): LNHDA, SQIVND (reference sequence). The CDR3 bases are TGTGCCAGTAGAACCACGACAGGGGAGAACACTGAAGCTTTCTTT. This encodes CASRTTTGENTEAFF.

V usage is TRBV30 and J usage is TRBJ1-1; D unresolved. The CDR3 length is 15 residues. V was pared by 2 bases and J by 1 base, with 14 bases between. Per the germline V gene, CDR1 is GTSNPN and CDR2 is SVGIG (reference sequence). The CDR3 loop reads CAWSPSLLTNTEAFF. The CDR3, as DNA: TGTGCCTGGAGTCCATCCCTACTCACGAACACTGAAGCTTTCTTT.

This chain joins TRBV15 and TRBJ2-1; 13 bases align to TRBD2. The CDR3 has 17 amino acids. The J segment lost 8 bases and the V segment lost 1 base, leaving 8 bases of the junction unmatched. Germline CDR1 and CDR2: LNHNV and YYDKDF (reference sequence). Here the CDR3 reads CATSRGWTSGRADEQFF. CDR3 sequence (DNA): TGTGCCACCAGCAGAGGATGGACTAGCGGGAGAGCTGATGAGCAGTTCTTC.

The J gene is TRBJ2-5, the V gene TRBV30; tentative D call: TRBD1 (5 bases). The V gene's germline CDR1 is GTSNPN and CDR2 SVGIG (reference sequence). The CDR3 is made up of 13 amino acids. V shed 2 bases and J shed 5 bases, with 12 bases lying between them. This CDR3 is CAWSTGVGETQYF. DNA for the CDR3: TGTGCCTGGAGTACAGGAGTCGGGGAGACCCAGTACTTC.

The rearrangement links TRBV27 to TRBJ1-1, with D unresolved. The CDR3 has 14 amino acids. Per the germline V gene, CDR1 is MNHEY and CDR2 is SMNVEV (reference sequence). Trimming stripped 0 bases from V and 2 bases from J, with 7 bases between. The CDR3 nucleotides are TGTGCCAGCAGTTTATCAGTCAGAAACACTGAAGCTTTCTTT. Translated: CASSLSVRNTEAFF.

The CDR3 DNA reads TGTGCCAGCAGCTTAGGTGGGAGTAGCAATCAGCCCCAGCATTTT. Translated, it gives CASSLGGSSNQPQHF. The rearrangement joins TRBV11-2 to TRBJ1-5; D unclear. Germline V gives CDR1 SGHAT, CDR2 FQNNGV. Trimming removed 1 base from V and 0 bases from J, with 7 bases in between. This CDR3 spans 15 amino acids.

Only one count was recorded for this clone. The CDR3, as DNA: TGTGCCAGCAGCCCCGACTCCACGGGGCAGTTCTTC. Translation gives CASSPDSTGQFF. The rearrangement uses TRBV3-1 (or the pseudogene TRBV3-2) and TRBJ2-1; the D is unclear. The CDR3 totals 12 residues. In germline, CDR1 is LGHDT, CDR2 YNNKEL (reference sequence). The V gene lost 4 bases and the J gene lost 12 bases, with 13 bases spanning the gap.

The rearrangement joins TRBV18 to TRBJ2-7; unclear D gene. The CDR3 sequence is 13 residues long. Deletions cut 3 bases from V and 5 bases from J, with 11 bases between. CDR1 and CDR2 from the germline V gene are KGHSH and LQKENI. In nucleotides, the CDR3 is TGTGCCAGCTCACCGACCTTTGGAGACGAGCAGTACTTC. It codes for CASSPTFGDEQYF.

The CDR3 coding sequence is TGTGCCACCGGGGGGACTCCCAAAATCGAGCAGTACTTC. Encoded protein: CATGGTPKIEQYF. This sequence joins TRBV28 and TRBJ2-7; the match to TRBD2 covers 7 bases. CDR3 size: 13 residues. CDR1 and CDR2 from the germline V gene are MDHEN and SYDVKM. V was clipped by 10 bases and J by 6 bases; unmatched bases: 12.

The chain combines TRBV30 with TRBJ2-5; D possibly corresponds to TRBD2 (5 bases). CDR1 and CDR2 (germline): GTSNPN, SVGIG (reference sequence). The CDR3 is made up of 16 amino acids. Deletions cut 0 bases from V and 5 bases from J, with 19 bases between. This chain's CDR3 is CAWSVHSSRWEETQYF. The CDR3 coding sequence is TGTGCCTGGAGTGTACATAGCTCGAGATGGGAGGAGACCCAGTACTTC.

As DNA, the CDR3 is TGTGCCAGCAGTGAGGTAGCGGGGGTTTACGAGCAGTACTTC. Protein product: CASSEVAGVYEQYF. The chain is built from TRBV2 and TRBJ2-7, with 9 bases aligning to TRBD2. In germline, CDR1 is SNHLY, CDR2 FYNNEI. With V trimmed by 3 bases and J by 4 bases, 4 bases remained unmatched. The CDR3 runs 14 residues.

J is TRBJ2-5 and V is TRBV5-1, with TRBD1 matching 10 bases. This CDR3 is 15 amino acids long. Trimming cost V 3 bases and J 4 bases; bases outside gene matches: 6. Germline V gene sequence: CDR1 SGHRS, CDR2 YFSETQ. Here the CDR3 reads CASSYRDRGGETQYF. The CDR3 DNA is TGCGCCAGCAGCTACCGGGACAGGGGTGGAGAGACCCAGTACTTC.

This chain uses TRBV5-1 with TRBJ2-1, with TRBD2 matching over 10 bases. CDR1 and CDR2 from the germline V gene are SGHRS and YFSETQ. V lost 0 bases and J lost 5; bases outside the gene matches: 2. CDR3 length: 15 amino acids. DNA for the CDR3: TGCGCCAGCAGCTTGGGAGGGACTAGCGACAATGAGCAGTTCTTC. Translating gives CASSLGGTSDNEQFF.

This clone was observed a single time. CDR3 amino acids: CATSDPGGPFTDTQYF. The DNA of the CDR3 is TGTGCCACCAGTGACCCAGGGGGACCCTTCACAGATACGCAGTATTTT. The chain has TRBV24-1 and TRBJ2-3; 7 bases map to TRBD1. This CDR3 contains 16 residues. Per the germline V gene, CDR1 is KGHDR and CDR2 is SFDVKD. V trimming: 4 bases; J trimming: 2 bases; junction bases outside the gene matches: 8.

This clone was found once. The chain employs TRBV27 and TRBJ2-7; D gene ambiguous. The CDR3 has 14 amino acids. The V gene's germline CDR1 is MNHEY and CDR2 SMNVEV (reference sequence). V was pared by 5 bases and J by 0 bases, with 11 bases between. CDR3 nucleotide sequence: TGTGCCAGCAGTCTCTCGGGCGGCTCCTACGAGCAGTACTTC. Residues: CASSLSGGSYEQYF.

The J gene is TRBJ2-6, the V gene TRBV9, with D hard to call. The CDR3 contains 13 residues. Trimming pared 0 bases from V and 3 bases from J, leaving 1 base between. Germline V gene sequence: CDR1 SGDLS, CDR2 YYNGEE. The CDR3 bases are TGTGCCAGCAGCGTAGGTGGGGCCAACGTCCTGACTTTC. Residues: CASSVGGANVLTF.

CDR3 protein: CASSPRDRVDTEAFF. The DNA for the CDR3 is TGTGCCAGTAGTCCCCGGGACAGGGTCGACACTGAAGCTTTCTTT. This chain uses TRBV19 with TRBJ1-1; 9 nucleotides align to TRBD1. Germline V gene data show CDR1 as LNHDA and CDR2 as SQIVND (reference sequence). Trimming at V came to 5 bases and at J to 3 bases, leaving 7 bases not matched to a gene. This CDR3 spans 15 amino acids.

V usage is TRBV5-4 and J usage is TRBJ2-5; 8 bases line up with TRBD1. Germline loops: CDR1 SGHNT, CDR2 YYREEE (reference sequence). The CDR3 length is 14 residues. V was clipped by 4 bases and J by 5 bases; unmatched bases: 7. The CDR3 spells CASSPQGARETQYF. The CDR3 coding sequence is TGTGCCAGCAGCCCTCAGGGGGCTCGGGAGACCCAGTACTTC. The full variable domain, in which reference TRBV5-4 and TRBJ2-5 provide the parts outside the CDR3, is ETGVTQSPTHLIKTRGQQVTLRCSSQSGHNTVSWYQQALGQGPQFIFQYYREEENGRGNFPPRFSGLQFPNYSSELNVNALELDDSALYLCASSPQGARETQYFGPGTRLLVL.

This clone appeared a single time. The genes are TRBV29-1 and TRBJ2-4; tentatively, D is TRBD2 (5 bases). Per the germline V gene, CDR1 is SQVTM and CDR2 is ANQGSEA. CDR3 length: 12 residues. V lost 7 bases to trimming and J lost 9 bases, with 16 bases between them. The DNA for the CDR3 is TGCAGCGCCACCGGGGTTGAGAGCATTCAGTACTTC. This translates into CSATGVESIQYF.

As concerns this clone: Different DNA sequences within this sample yield the same CDR3. V and J are TRBV9 and TRBJ1-5, with 10 bases fitting TRBD1. The junction had 2 bases not matched to a gene; V was cut back by 5 bases and J by 3 bases. Germline assignment: CDR1 SGDLS and CDR2 YYNGEE. CDR3 length: 14 residues. Here the CDR3 DNA reads TGTGCCAGCAGTCGACAGGGGGCCAATCAGCCCCAGCATTTT. It translates to CASSRQGANQPQHF.

J is TRBJ2-7 and V is TRBV6-6, with D tentatively TRBD2 (6 bases). The V end lost 6 bases, the J end lost 5 bases, and 14 bases lay between the germline ends. The CDR3 loop spans 13 amino acids. Germline V gives CDR1 MNHNY, CDR2 SVGAGI (reference sequence). CDR3 coding DNA: TGTGCCAGCAGACACCCCTGGGAGGACGAGCAGTACTTC. This sequence encodes CASRHPWEDEQYF.

This clone was seen just once. The V call is TRBV5-6, the J call TRBJ1-2; D may be TRBD1 (5 bases). There are 15 residues in the CDR3. Trimming stripped 4 bases from V and 5 bases from J, with 18 bases between. Per the germline V gene, CDR1 is SGHDT and CDR2 is YYEEEE. CDR3 sequence (DNA): TGTGCCAGCAGCCCTGGGGCAGGTCTAGGGTATGGCTACACCTTC. As protein: CASSPGAGLGYGYTF.

The DNA of the CDR3 is TGTGCCAGCAGCCCACACTCGGGGGCTACGGAGACCCAGTACTTC. Protein product: CASSPHSGATETQYF. The genes are TRBV7-2 and TRBJ2-5; D may correspond to TRBD1 or TRBD2 (6 bases each). Trimming took 5 bases from V and 5 from J, leaving 18 bases between them. The length of the CDR3 is 15 residues. Germline V gives CDR1 SGHTA, CDR2 FQGNSA. Based on the CDR3 plus reference TRBV7-2 and TRBJ2-5, the full variable domain is GAGVSQSPSNKVTEKGKDVELRCDPISGHTALYWYRQSLGQGLEFLIYFQGNSAPDKSGLPSDRFSAERTGGSVSTLTIQRTQQEDSAVYLCASSPHSGATETQYFGPGTRLLVL.

The chain has TRBV6-5 and TRBJ1-1; D perhaps matches TRBD1 (5 bases). Germline CDR1 is MNHEY and CDR2 is SVGAGI. The CDR3 spans 13 residues. V was shortened by 10 bases and J by 0 bases, with 12 bases between the two germline ends. The CDR3: CATLGLVNTEAFF. The DNA for the CDR3 is TGTGCCACCCTGGGACTGGTGAACACTGAAGCTTTCTTT.

The V call is TRBV7-9, the J call TRBJ2-1; D is perhaps TRBD1 (6 bases). Between the trimmed V and J ends, which lost 5 bases and 4 bases, there was a span of 12 bases. The CDR3 covers 14 residues. Germline V gives CDR1 SEHNR, CDR2 FQNEAQ (reference sequence). The CDR3 sequence is CASSLGQGYNEQFF. CDR3 DNA sequence: TGTGCCAGCAGCCTGGGGCAGGGGTACAATGAGCAGTTCTTC.

CDR3 bases: TGTGCCAGCAGTTCGACAAACCGAGCGGTTGGCTACAATGAGCAGTTCTTC. Protein product: CASSSTNRAVGYNEQFF. V is TRBV28 and J is TRBJ2-1, with D tentatively TRBD2 (5 bases). The CDR3 sequence is 17 residues long. The V end was cut by 4 bases, the J end by 3 bases, with 19 bases between. Germline V gene data show CDR1 as MDHEN and CDR2 as SYDVKM.

The CDR3 sequence: CASSVTPPNYEQYF. The DNA of the CDR3 is TGTGCCAGCAGTGTAACCCCGCCAAACTACGAGCAGTACTTC. V is TRBV28 and J is TRBJ2-7; D gene uncertain. The V end lost 5 bases, the J end lost 3 bases, and 14 bases lay between the germline ends. The CDR3 is made up of 14 amino acids. The germline V gene encodes CDR1 MDHEN and CDR2 SYDVKM.

The rearrangement uses TRBV4-3 and TRBJ2-7; TRBD1 matches 10 bases. The CDR3 has 17 residues. The germline gives CDR1 LGHNA, CDR2 YSLEER. Losses at the gene ends were 3 bases for V and 5 bases for J; bases not matched to a gene: 13. The CDR3 spells CASSQALTGGAINEQYF. The CDR3 DNA sequence: TGCGCCAGCAGCCAGGCGCTGACAGGGGGCGCGATCAACGAGCAGTACTTC.

V gene TRBV6-1 combines with J gene TRBJ2-7; D gene unclear. CDR1 and CDR2 from the germline V gene are MNHNS and SASEGT. The CDR3 runs to 16 residues. Trimming shortened V by 1 base and J by 0 bases, and 13 bases separated the two germline ends. The CDR3 spells CASSEGLVFASYEQYF. Here the CDR3 DNA reads TGTGCCAGCAGTGAAGGCCTTGTATTCGCCTCCTACGAGCAGTACTTC.

The gene calls are TRBV18 and TRBJ2-1; D perhaps matches TRBD1 (5 bases). Deletions cut 2 bases from V and 10 bases from J, with 18 bases between. This CDR3 spans 15 amino acids. Germline V gene sequence: CDR1 KGHSH, CDR2 LQKENI. The CDR3 coding sequence is TGTGCCAGCTCACCAGGGGCAGGGTTTAGGGTAGAGCAGTTCTTC. It translates to CASSPGAGFRVEQFF.

In this sample, this clone turned up once. This chain joins TRBV4-3 and TRBJ2-1; 7 bases map to TRBD2. The germline gives CDR1 LGHNA, CDR2 YSLEER. The CDR3 totals 16 residues. V was clipped by 0 bases and J by 9 bases; unmatched bases: 11. This CDR3 is CASSQDGRGIGGEQFF. The CDR3 DNA reads as TGCGCCAGCAGCCAAGATGGGAGGGGCATCGGGGGTGAGCAGTTCTTC.